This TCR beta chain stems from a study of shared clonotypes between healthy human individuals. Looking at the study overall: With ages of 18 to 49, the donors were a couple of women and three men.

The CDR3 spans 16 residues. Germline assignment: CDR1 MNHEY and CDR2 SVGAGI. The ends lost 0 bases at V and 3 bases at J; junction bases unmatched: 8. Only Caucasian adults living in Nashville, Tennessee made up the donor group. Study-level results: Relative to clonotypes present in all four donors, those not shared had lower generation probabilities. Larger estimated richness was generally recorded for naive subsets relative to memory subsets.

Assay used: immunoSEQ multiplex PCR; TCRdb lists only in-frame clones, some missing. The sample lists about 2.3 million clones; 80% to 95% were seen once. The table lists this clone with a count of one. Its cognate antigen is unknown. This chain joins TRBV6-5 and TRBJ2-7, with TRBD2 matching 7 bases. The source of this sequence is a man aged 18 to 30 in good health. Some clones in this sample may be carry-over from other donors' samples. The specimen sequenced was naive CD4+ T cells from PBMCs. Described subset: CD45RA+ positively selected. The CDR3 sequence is CASSYSGRELRYEQYF. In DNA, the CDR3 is TGTGCCAGCAGTTACTCCGGGCGGGAGCTTCGCTACGAGCAGTACTTC.